The following is a T cell receptor beta chain sequence with its context. The target antigen is unknown. Primers for the PCR totalled 60 Vbeta and 13 Jbeta. Method: immunoSEQ multiplex PCR; TCRdb's copy keeps in-frame clones and lacks some. This sample has about 120,000 clones; around three quarters occur once, and the top ten carry about 2.5%. Trimming removed 4 bases at V and 0 bases at J, with 13 bases between. The CDR3 sequence is 17 residues long. Germline CDR1 and CDR2: MNHEY and SMNVEV (reference sequence). This record belongs to a study of cytomegalovirus exposure and HLA in healthy donors. Study results and limitations: The classifier reportedly diagnosed cytomegalovirus status with high specificity and sensitivity. The authors listed approximately 150 TCR beta chains as cytomegalovirus-associated. Earlier findings revealed that most TCR beta V segments proved productive either about 90% or about 30% of the time.

The TCR sequence derives from a female donor in good health and CMV-seronegative. The rearrangement uses TRBV27 and TRBJ2-6; a possible D gene is TRBD2 (5 bases). Sequenced material: PBMCs. Written as DNA, the CDR3 is TGTGCCAGCAGTTCAGGACTTTCCTACTCTGGGGCCAACGTCCTGACTTTC. It encodes CASSSGLSYSGANVLTF.